This T cell receptor (beta chain) was recovered during a study of PD-1 blockade in classical Hodgkin lymphoma. Across the study: Patients were dosed intravenously with nivolumab at 3 mg/kg every 2 weeks. Study conclusions and caveats: It was among complete responders that baseline diversity resembled that of newly diagnosed patients.

The protocol was immunoSEQ multiplex PCR, while the TCRdb copy is restricted to in-frame clones and leaves out a portion. Among tens of thousands of clones listed, about four fifths were seen once. Time point: cycle 4 day 1 (C4D1), after six to seven weeks of nivolumab. All patients experienced relapse after autologous stem cell transplantation, and brentuximab vedotin exposure was variable. Germline CDR1 reads ENHRY; CDR2 reads SYGVKD. Trimming shortened V by 3 bases and J by 5 bases, and 13 bases separated the two germline ends. This CDR3 region has 14 residues. With regard to this clone: The antigen is unknown.

This chain joins TRBV10-3 and TRBJ1-1, with D uncertain. Source: peripheral blood mononuclear cells (PBMCs), taken before the fourth cycle of nivolumab. This sequence was found in a human donor with classical Hodgkin lymphoma. CDR3 protein: CAISDPARKTEAFF. The CDR3, as DNA: TGTGCCATCAGTGACCCGGCCAGAAAAACTGAAGCTTTCTTT.